The T cell receptor (beta chain) described here comes from a study of blood T cell repertoires in COVID-19. In the study overall: T cells, B-cell-depleted T cells, or PBMCs supplied cDNA or gDNA.

Only in-frame clones appear in the TCRdb table, and some are missing; sequencing was by immunoSEQ multiplex PCR. This sample has approximately 230,000 clones, with just under 85% found just once. The ends were cut back, 6 bases at V and 2 bases at J, with 11 bases in the middle. Germline CDR1 reads MNHEY; CDR2 reads SVGAGI. The CDR3 is 14 residues long. Sequences were obtained from peripheral blood. V is TRBV6-5 and J is TRBJ1-3, with D possibly TRBD1 on 6 matching bases. The clonotype comes from a man older than 75 with acute or convalescent COVID-19. CDR3 nucleotides: TGTGCCAGCAGGCTAACAGGGACTGGAAACACCATATATTTT. Its protein product is CASRLTGTGNTIYF.